The 9 T cell receptor beta chains reported below all come from one sample, sequenced in a study of immune evolution from preneoplasia to lung adenocarcinoma (dated by TCRdb to about 2021). The library was obtained by the immunoSEQ multiplex PCR assay. The table comes from immuneACCESS by way of TCRdb, which keeps in-frame sequences with V and J called. Part of the clones is missing from these tables; in studies checked, under half for an unresolved V gene and the rest for unknown reasons. The sample includes tens of thousands of clones, with over 75% observed a single time. The top ten clones comprise about 4.7% of the sample. Material: FFPE invasive lung adenocarcinoma tissue. This specimen's cell subset or site label, interpreted: frankly invasive lung adenocarcinoma (ADC). Receptor source: a person aged 55 to 70 with lung adenocarcinoma.

The V gene is TRBV18, the J gene TRBJ2-7, with D unresolved. This CDR3 spans 13 amino acids. V shed 1 base and J shed 3 bases, with 7 bases lying between them. Germline CDR1 KGHSH, CDR2 LQKENI. CDR3 nucleotides: TGTGCCAGCTCACCACGGGAAATCTACGAGCAGTACTTC. It specifies CASSPREIYEQYF.

In its sample, this clone is medium-sized. CDR3: CASRSNNQPQHF. CDR3 DNA sequence: TGTGCCAGCAGAAGTAACAATCAGCCCCAGCATTTT. The chain links TRBV28 to TRBJ1-5, with D unclear. CDR3 length: 12 amino acids. V lost 6 bases and J 3 bases, leaving 6 bases between the germline ends. The germline V gene encodes CDR1 MDHEN and CDR2 SYDVKM.

The rearrangement links TRBV5-2 to TRBJ1-2. TRBV5-2 is labeled a pseudogene. This CDR3 has 14 residues. CDR3 amino acids: CASSPEAGGYGYTF. CDR3 sequence (DNA): TGTGCCAGCAGCCCGGAAGCTGGGGGCTATGGCTACACCTTC.

This chain uses TRBV30 with TRBJ2-3, with D perhaps TRBD2 (6 bases). This CDR3 has 14 amino acids. Per the germline V gene, CDR1 is GTSNPN and CDR2 is SVGIG (reference sequence). Trimming took off 1 base at V and 3 bases at J, with 11 bases between the two ends. The CDR3 loop is CAWSGGGGTDTQYF. The CDR3 nucleotides are TGTGCCTGGAGTGGAGGTGGGGGGACAGATACGCAGTATTTT.

The chain links TRBV7-2 to TRBJ1-1, with TRBD1 as a possible D gene (6 bases). The CDR3 extends over 14 amino acids. Per germline, CDR1 SGHTA and CDR2 FQGNSA. V dropped 4 bases and J dropped 1 base, with 10 bases sitting between them. The CDR3 here is CASSSYRENTEAFF. Written as DNA, the CDR3 is TGTGCCAGCAGCTCGTACAGGGAGAACACTGAAGCTTTCTTT.

The V gene is TRBV28, the J gene TRBJ1-4; 10 nucleotides match TRBD1. The CDR3 sequence is 13 residues long. V lost 4 bases and J lost 8; bases outside the gene matches: 1. CDR1 MDHEN and CDR2 SYDVKM come from the germline V gene. CDR3 sequence reads: CASSWGQGEKLFF. In DNA form, the CDR3 reads TGTGCCAGCAGTTGGGGACAGGGGGAAAAACTGTTTTTT.

This clone has just a few counts. The genes are TRBV5-1 and TRBJ1-4, with 8 bases aligning to TRBD1. Germline values: CDR1 SGHRS, CDR2 YFSETQ. The CDR3 length is 15 residues. J was trimmed by 8 bases and V by 3 bases; bases with no gene match: 9. The CDR3 region is CASSSGTGRREKLFF. The DNA of the CDR3 is TGCGCCAGCAGCTCCGGGACAGGTAGACGAGAAAAACTGTTTTTT.

The chain carries TRBV15 and TRBJ2-5; possible D gene TRBD2, 6 bases. Trimming removed 0 bases at V and 0 bases at J, with 11 bases between. This CDR3 has 16 residues. CDR1 is LNHNV and CDR2 is YYDKDF in the germline V gene (reference sequence). The chain's CDR3 is CATSRDETRNQETQYF. CDR3 bases: TGTGCCACCAGCAGAGATGAGACTAGGAACCAAGAGACCCAGTACTTC.

The chain uses TRBV28 and TRBJ2-7; 9 bases fit TRBD1. The germline V gene encodes CDR1 MDHEN and CDR2 SYDVKM. The junction had 9 bases not matched to a gene; V was cut back by 5 bases and J by 7 bases. The CDR3 extends over 14 amino acids. CDR3: CASSPRDREGEQYF. The CDR3, as DNA: TGTGCCAGCAGTCCCCGGGACAGGGAGGGGGAGCAGTACTTC.